These T cell receptor beta chains were read from a single sample in a study of a mutant IDH1 vaccine in newly diagnosed glioma. Sequencing used immunoSEQ multiplex PCR; TCRdb keeps in-frame clones, though not all of them. The sample has 65,000 or so clones; 85% are singletons. These receptors' targets are unknown. The material was PBMCs, obtained from a glioma patient whose treatment included an IDH1 peptide vaccine. These TCRs come from a man aged 25 to 45 with glioma. CDR3s include the opening cysteine and the closing phenylalanine or tryptophan. D genes are given only for firm matches. Clone sizes are given selectively: once, few, many, or a class where the clone is expanded.

abundance	v_gene	d_gene	j_gene	CDR3aa	CDR3nt
.	TRBV15	.	TRBJ2-4	CATSNGEKNIQYF	TGTGCCACCAGCAACGGGGAGAAAAACATTCAGTACTTC
.	TRBV13	TRBD1	TRBJ1-4	CASSPDRGGNEKLFF	TGTGCCAGCAGCCCGGACAGGGGGGGGAATGAAAAACTGTTTTTT
.	TRBV6-6	.	TRBJ1-3	CASSVFVGDTIYF	TGTGCCAGCAGTGTTTTCGTGGGGGACACCATATATTTT
.	TRBV19	.	TRBJ2-2	CATTPVSSGHTGELFF	TGTGCCACCACACCGGTCTCCTCAGGGCACACCGGGGAGCTGTTTTTT
.	TRBV2	.	TRBJ2-3	CASRPEASTDTQYF	TGTGCCAGCAGGCCTGAAGCCAGCACAGATACGCAGTATTTT
.	TRBV21-1	.	TRBJ2-3	CASSLQVGGGGASDTQYF	TGTGCCAGCAGCCTCCAGGTTGGGGGGGGCGGGGCGTCAGATACGCAGTATTTT
.	TRBV6-5	.	TRBJ1-1	CASSYTLGAEAFF	TGTGCCAGCAGTTACACGCTAGGGGCAGAAGCTTTCTTT
.	TRBV13	TRBD2	TRBJ2-7	CASSLVQGGIWRGTVNEQYF	TGTGCCAGCAGCTTAGTTCAGGGAGGTATTTGGCGGGGGACGGTCAACGAGCAGTACTTC
.	TRBV5-1	.	TRBJ2-3	CASIEGVTQYF	TGCGCCAGCATTGAGGGCGTTACGCAGTATTTT
.	TRBV7-9	.	TRBJ1-1	CASSFGFAEAFF	TGTGCCAGCAGCTTTGGGTTTGCTGAAGCTTTCTTT
.	TRBV7-9	.	TRBJ1-1	CASSLAGTLAFF	TGTGCCAGCAGCTTGGCCGGGACCCTCGCTTTCTTT
.	TRBV5-1	.	TRBJ1-2	CASSLVTDYGYTF	TGCGCCAGCAGCTTGGTTACAGACTATGGCTACACCTTC
.	TRBV5-6	TRBD2	TRBJ2-1	CASSLELAGGSSYNEQFF	TGTGCCAGCAGCTTGGAACTAGCGGGGGGGAGCTCCTACAATGAGCAGTTCTTC
.	TRBV6-6	.	TRBJ2-7	CASAIVELYEQYF	TGTGCCAGCGCTATAGTGGAACTCTACGAGCAGTACTTC
.	TRBV11-2	.	TRBJ2-7	CASSLVPGAVLDF	TGTGCCAGCAGCTTAGTGCCCGGAGCGGTTCTTGACTTC
.	TRBV19	.	TRBJ1-2	CASSFSINYGYTF	TGTGCCAGTAGTTTCAGTATAAACTATGGCTACACCTTC
.	TRBV28	TRBD1	TRBJ2-7	CASSLPPRTGSYEQYF	TGTGCCAGCAGTCTCCCTCCTAGGACAGGCTCCTACGAGCAGTACTTC
.	TRBV4-1	.	TRBJ2-7	CASSQSPGPVSYEQYF	TGCGCCAGCAGCCAATCCCCAGGCCCCGTATCCTACGAGCAGTACTTC
.	TRBV19	.	TRBJ1-5	CASSLGVLYSNQPQHF	TGTGCCAGTAGTTTGGGGGTTCTCTATAGCAATCAGCCCCAGCATTTT
.	TRBV28	TRBD1	TRBJ2-7	CASRDSVSYEQYF	TGTGCCAGCCGGGACAGTGTATCCTACGAGCAGTACTTC
.	TRBV6-5	.	TRBJ1-2	CASTRGGVVRGYTF	TGTGCCAGCACCCGGGGGGGGGTCGTTCGCGGCTACACCTTC
few	TRBV2	.	TRBJ1-1	CASSGGRILVNTEAFF	TGTGCCAGCAGTGGAGGGAGGATATTGGTGAACACTGAAGCTTTCTTT
once	TRBV4-2	.	TRBJ1-6	CASSQDSLKFVAQSPLHF	TGTGCCAGCAGCCAAGATTCCCTCAAATTCGTAGCGCAATCACCCCTCCACTTT
.	TRBV4-1	.	TRBJ1-1	CASSPDRAAKLNTEAFF	TGCGCCAGCAGCCCAGACCGAGCAGCGAAACTGAACACTGAAGCTTTCTTT
once	TRBV19	.	TRBJ2-7	CASSTHSTGSYEQYF	TGTGCCAGTAGCACCCATAGCACTGGCTCCTACGAGCAGTACTTC
.	TRBV5-1	TRBD2	TRBJ2-7	CASSGTGTTGGEQYF	TGCGCCAGCAGCGGGACCGGGACTACAGGTGGCGAGCAGTACTTC
.	TRBV10-2	.	TRBJ2-7	CASSETDTRYEQYF	TGCGCCAGCAGTGAAACGGACACCCGCTACGAGCAGTACTTC
.	TRBV6-6	.	TRBJ2-5	CASSTGGTLQETQYF	TGTGCCAGCAGTACCGGCGGGACTCTTCAAGAGACCCAGTACTTC
.	TRBV5-4	.	TRBJ2-3	CASSWRGTPISTDTQYF	TGTGCCAGCAGCTGGAGGGGGACACCGATCAGCACAGATACGCAGTATTTT
.	TRBV27	TRBD2	TRBJ2-3	CASSGDYDTDTQYF	TGTGCCAGCAGCGGGGACTACGACACAGATACGCAGTATTTT